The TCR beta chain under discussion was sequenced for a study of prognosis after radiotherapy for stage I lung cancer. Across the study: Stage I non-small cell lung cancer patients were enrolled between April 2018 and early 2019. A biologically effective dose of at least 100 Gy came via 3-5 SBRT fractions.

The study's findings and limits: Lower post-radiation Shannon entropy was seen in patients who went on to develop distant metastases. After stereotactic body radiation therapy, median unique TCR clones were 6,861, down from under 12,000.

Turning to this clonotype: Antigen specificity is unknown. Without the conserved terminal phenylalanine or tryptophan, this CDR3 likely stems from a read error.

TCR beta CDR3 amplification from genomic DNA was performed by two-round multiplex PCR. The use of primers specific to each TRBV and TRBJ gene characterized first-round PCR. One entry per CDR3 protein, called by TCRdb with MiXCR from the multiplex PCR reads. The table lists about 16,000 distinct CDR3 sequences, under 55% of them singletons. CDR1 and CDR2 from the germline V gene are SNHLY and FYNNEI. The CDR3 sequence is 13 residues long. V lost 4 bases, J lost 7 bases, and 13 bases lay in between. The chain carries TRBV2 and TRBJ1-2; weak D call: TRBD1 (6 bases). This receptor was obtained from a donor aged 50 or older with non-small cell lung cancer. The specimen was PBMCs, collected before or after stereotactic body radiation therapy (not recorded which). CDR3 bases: TGTGCCAGCAGTGTCACAGGGCTGGGTGGCTACACCTCC. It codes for CASSVTGLGGYTS.